The clone carrying this T cell receptor (beta chain) appeared many times. No antigen is known for it. These data are taken from a study of regulatory T cells in long-lasting Graves disease. The CDR3 extends over 15 amino acids. Germline assignment: CDR1 DFQATT and CDR2 SNEGSKA (reference sequence). V lost 5 bases to trimming and J lost 5 bases; unmatched junction nucleotides: 10. As to time point: persistent/refractory GD, antithyroid drugs over 5 years with positive TRAb. PBMCs were the source of the RNA used for TCR sequencing. Findings of the study overall: Gene preferences differed: TRBV28, TRBJ1-2, TRBJ2-5 in persistent cases.

Construction of the TCR beta libraries employed iRepertoire HTBI primers in conjunction with Arm-PCR of CDR3 regions. TCRdb redid the calling of the multiplex PCR reads with MiXCR, one entry per CDR3 protein. Of some 450,000 distinct CDR3 sequences in the sample, roughly a quarter were seen once. The chain uses TRBV20-1 and TRBJ2-7, with 12 bases aligning to TRBD1. The input for sequencing was peripheral blood mononuclear cells (PBMCs), taken when the disease was refractory, from a patient treated with antithyroid drugs. This receptor was taken from a female donor with Graves disease. Here the CDR3 DNA reads TGCAGTGCTCGGCAACCGGGACAGGGGGCCCACGAGCAGTACTTC. Amino acids: CSARQPGQGAHEQYF.